The source of this T cell receptor beta chain is a study of cytomegalovirus exposure and HLA in healthy donors (dated by TCRdb to about 2017). Regarding the research as a whole: According to an earlier analysis of a few hundred of the donors, about 179 million T cells yielded over 100 million unique TCR beta sequences and about 300 Gb of sequence data. To decide whether each TCR beta V gene segment behaved as functional or pseudogenic, an earlier analysis of some 570 of the donors relied on high-throughput TCR beta sequencing. The T cell repertoires of 670 or so subjects were profiled by immunosequencing and related to cytomegalovirus serostatus. In addition to the first cohort of several hundred subjects, a separate validation cohort of approximately 130 different subjects was used. The study was designed to test whether signatures of past pathogen exposure could be identified by cataloging public T cell receptors. Across roughly 420 genotyped donors of the cohort, an average of about 220,000 unique TCR beta nucleotide sequences per donor were sequenced, and approximately 17% of those sequences were non-productive. Both class I and class II loci were covered by HLA typing, at four-digit resolution. Of the approximately 400 genotyped donors, 81% were placed in the genetic ancestry cluster associated with self-reported Caucasian donors. To study patterns of TCR occurrence, a later analysis re-analyzed previously published TCR beta repertoires from 666 donors and added high-resolution HLA genotyping. All discovery cohort repertoires had been generated using a single sequencing platform. Donor age, sex, ethnicity and CMV serostatus were compiled together with the repertoire data. A later genetic analysis used genome-wide SNP genotypes for about 60% of the roughly 700 donors, treating that subset as a discovery cohort. Typing coverage differed by locus: A, B, C, DRB1 and DQB1 were typed in about 620-630 donors, DQA1 in 522, DPA1 in 606, and DPB1 in 450 to 490. Because of strong linkage in the cohort, a handful of DR-DQ haplotypes were treated as single units for association and clustering. High-throughput TCR immunosequencing, statistical association of individual TCRs with disease status, and machine learning were combined to predict cytomegalovirus infection status. An early release that covered approximately 600 HLA-typed donors contained 300 to 350 gigabases of sequencing data and 65 million to 100 million unique TCR sequences. Rather than using new phenotypic data, the later analysis identified candidate immune exposures from TCR beta sequences and from how often those sequences occurred across donors. Findings and caveats that apply to the study as a whole: This cohort had only TCR beta chains sequenced, and the lack of alpha or paired-chain data limited which features could be detected. A further reported finding was that TCR beta sequences accurately predicted the HLA-A and HLA-B alleles for most subjects in the first cohort. When HLA alleles, especially DR and DQ, strongly co-occurred, TCR associations were difficult to assign to individual alleles. An earlier analysis of around 500 of the donors showed that most TCR beta V segments appeared in productive rearrangements either about 90% or about 30% of the time, which broadly matched IMGT annotations. A total of some 180 TCR beta chains were listed by the study as associated with cytomegalovirus. Sequencing depth was assumed to be roughly uniform across donors in the presence/absence analyses, though that assumption may not hold. Some IMGT-functional V segments, including TRBV6-2 and TRBV6-3, could not be distinguished by the 87-base-pair reads and were therefore excluded. In a later analysis, several top co-occurrence clusters were reported to appear linked to parvovirus B19, influenza, CMV and Epstein-Barr virus. HLA typing was unavailable for some donors at each locus, so association tests used only the typed subset. The earlier analysis of approximately 540 of the donors excluded approximately 17 rarely observed V segments, including chromosome 9 orphons, because counts were too low. According to a later analysis, most CMV-associated TCR beta chains appeared to be HLA-restricted, and the HLA associations seemed to be driven largely by CMV exposure. In a later genetic analysis, a missense DCLRE1C variant was associated with V-gene and J-gene trimming of TCR beta chains, and the association was replicated in an independent cohort. In a later genetic analysis, fewer N-insertions in productive TCRs were reported among donors in an Asian-associated ancestry cluster than the roughly 700-donor mean. Linkage disequilibrium might explain the correlated functional status among segregating V segments, but an unknown experimental factor could not be ruled out. In a later analysis, HLA-associated TCR beta chains were found to be more clonally expanded and to have lower generation probabilities than equally common non-associated chains. A few of the identified cytomegalovirus-associated TCR beta chains were confirmed in vitro to be specific for cytomegalovirus antigens. The only immune exposure information available for the cohort was CMV serostatus. According to the authors, the approach could potentially be generalized to other disease states and immunological phenotypes. The classifier was reported to diagnose cytomegalovirus status with high specificity and sensitivity in both the original and validation cohorts. In a later analysis, more than 15,000 TCR beta sequences were associated with specific HLA alleles at a false discovery rate of 0.05. The sequencing pipeline was judged likely to have produced a cluster of highly shared sequence variants as a technical artifact. According to a later analysis, TCR association rates differed among HLA loci, with DRB1 alleles showing the most associated TCRs and HLA-C alleles showing the fewest. Across donors, most TCR sequences were observed very rarely, whereas some public TCRs were present in many individuals.

Receptor libraries were prepared by the immunoSEQ multiplex PCR assay. The multiplex PCR relied on a mix of 60 forward primers for TCR Vbeta segments and 13 reverse primers for TCR Jbeta segments. The CDR3 region of rearranged TCR beta genes was amplified from genomic DNA with a multiplex PCR assay. The Illumina HiSeq System was used to sequence the amplified TCR beta libraries as 87-base-pair reads. On the study's bioinformatics: A later analysis tallied around 87 million unique TCR beta chains across the 650 to 750 repertoires, and around 10 million of those chains were shared by two or more donors. Raw reads were error-corrected and collapsed into unique sequences by a nearest-neighbor algorithm in which closely related sequences were merged to remove PCR and sequencing errors. Alignment of CDR3 sequences to IMGT reference sequences was used to assign V, D and J gene segments. For a sequence to be retained, a match of at least six nucleotides was required to both a V gene segment and a J gene segment. A rearrangement was called productive if the CDR3 had no stop codons and remained in frame with V and J, and every other rearrangement was called non-productive. Following IMGT convention, CDR3 was defined as the stretch from the second conserved V-encoded cysteine to the conserved J-encoded phenylalanine. The earlier analysis of 587 of the donors excluded any sequence lacking an unambiguous match to a single V gene segment. In an earlier analysis of around 600 of the donors, V segments were called functional above 56.7% productive rearrangements and were called segregating when the between-donor standard deviation exceeded 5%. A statistical classification framework was developed to diagnose cytomegalovirus status using the catalog of TCR beta chain sequences. A later analysis assigned V and J genes by comparing TCR nucleotide sequences with IMGT/GENE-DB human TR gene sequences. The TCRdist pipeline was used in a later analysis to assign CDR3 sequences and most-parsimonious VDJ recombination scenarios. A later analysis defined each TCR beta chain by its CDR3 amino acid sequence plus V-gene family, and excluded reads lacking a unique V-gene family. To address suspected cross-contamination and a sequencing artifact, a later analysis removed 550 to 750 highly shared, low-generation-probability nucleotide sequences. In a later analysis, a clonal expansion index for each public chain was calculated from normalized within-repertoire ranks of inferred template counts. A later analysis computed generation probabilities with a VDJ recombination model fitted to out-of-frame rearrangements, and checked the results against IGoR. A later analysis scored TCR-TCR, TCR-HLA and TCR-CMV co-occurrence with hypergeometric tests, applying a repertoire-size bias correction to TCR pairs. A later analysis estimated false discovery rates by permuting HLA or CMV assignments 20 times. A later analysis grouped co-occurring TCRs with DBSCAN, adding TCRdist sequence similarity when clustering within HLA-allele-positive subsets. For co-occurrence clustering, repertoires with fewer than 30,000 or more than 120,000 public chains were excluded, along with four to six repertoires with anomalous nucleotide sharing. Here the immuneACCESS table is served through TCRdb, limited to in-frame sequences with V and J called. Missing clones are a known gap in these copies; in checked studies unresolved V genes cover under half, and the rest lacks a known reason. V, J and clone size reflect that table, while D and trimming were determined from the DNA. This sample holds 120,000 to 150,000 clones; around 79% were observed only once. The ten largest clonotypes hold roughly 2.8% of the sample.

From its cysteine to its phenylalanine, the CDR3 spans 16 amino acids. CDR3 DNA is the only sequence kept; it has 48 bases, read in frame from the first base. From the germline V gene, CDR1 is SGHRS and CDR2 is YFSETQ. V drops 0 bases and J drops 3 bases, leaving 13 bases in between. The cohort comprised under 700 healthy bone marrow donors. At the time of sampling, every cohort member was nominally healthy, though immune exposures that went unrecorded were likely present. The donor was CMV seronegative and belonged to the group of 320 or so seronegative cohort members. A peripheral blood sample was provided by each donor, and peripheral blood mononuclear cells were used for TCR beta sequencing. Genomic DNA was extracted from the blood cell samples with the Qiagen DNeasy Blood Extraction Kit. This clone was seen only a few times. It has no known antigen specificity. No much larger clone is present one base from it, and per-base qualities are unavailable.

Sequenced sample: PBMCs. The origin of this receptor is a male donor in good health and CMV-seronegative. The sequence joins TRBV5-1 to TRBJ1-3; the D segment cannot be called with confidence. Here the CDR3 is given as CASSLGPGKDGNTIYF. The sequence in DNA is TGCGCCAGCAGCTTGGGTCCGGGAAAGGATGGAAACACCATATATTTT.